The clone carrying this T cell receptor beta chain was counted between two and nine times. The antigen is undetermined. These data originate in a study of spatial heterogeneity in lung cancer. The overall study: On average, each unique TCR and UMI combination appeared more than ten times in raw reads.

Study results and caveats: Blood contained ubiquitous expanded tumor TCRs more at resection than at follow-up.

Time point of the sample: blood at routine non-recurrence follow-up after resection. In each case, whole RNA from tumor, nontumor lung or frozen PBMC was sequenced unsorted. CDR3 length equals 15 residues. Trimming removed 7 bases from V and 1 base from J, with 15 bases in between. CDR1 and CDR2 (germline): MNHEY, SVGAGI. Unique molecular identifiers tagged every individual TCR cDNA molecule. TCRdb redid the calling of the 5' RACE reads with MiXCR, one entry per CDR3 protein. This table holds 60,000 to 85,000 distinct CDR3 sequences, approximately 8.9% found once. The sequence was obtained from a female donor with early-stage non-small cell lung cancer. Sequencing used PBMCs, obtained at follow-up. The chain recombines TRBV6-5 with TRBJ2-3; D may correspond to TRBD1 or TRBD2 (6 bases each). The CDR3 here is CASTVRGVGTDTQYF. The CDR3 DNA reads as TGTGCCAGCACCGTAAGGGGGGTTGGCACAGATACGCAGTATTTT.